This T cell receptor beta chain was identified during a study of T cell responses to AZD1222 COVID-19 vaccine (dated by TCRdb to the early 2020s). For the wider study: Because spike-specific TCR depth and breadth did not differ between the two schedules, AZD1222 recipients who got a second dose at roughly 4 weeks were pooled with those who got a second dose at roughly 12 weeks. TCR sequencing covered roughly 230 trial participants: around 210 given two doses of AZD1222 and about 26 given two doses of MenACWY control vaccine. Trial participants were enrolled by age into subgroups of 18-55, 56-69 and 70-plus years, and around 140, 26 and 57 TCR-sequenced participants, respectively, were included in these subgroups.

The CDR3 regions of human TCRbeta chains were subjected to immunosequencing. The authors processed their data as follows. Repertoire TCRs were checked for matches against a reference library of SARS-CoV-2-specific TCRs that had been generated using the MIRA antigen-specificity platform. Breadth was defined as the fraction of unique TCRs that were SARS-CoV-2-associated, and depth was defined as the fraction of total T cells that were SARS-CoV-2-associated. Using the MIRA data, each spike-specific TCR was assigned both to the spike region to which the TCR was reactive and to a CD4 or CD8 class. Log10-transformed breadth and depth values were compared by one-way ANOVA with Sidak's multiple comparisons tests. In TCRdb, the immuneACCESS table is reduced to in-frame sequences with V and J assigned. These tables do not hold every clone; where another copy was compared, an unresolved V gene accounts for under half, and the others remain unexplained. The V and J calls and clone size were taken over from that table, and D and trimming were inferred from the DNA. This sample comprises about 94,000 clones, about 88% of them detected only once. The top ten constitute more than 10% of the sample.

What this sample's time point label stands for: baseline before first vaccination. Vaccinee samples were obtained from the UK trials COV001 and COV002, which included a single-blind randomized controlled phase 2/3 trial of AZD1222 (ChAdOx1 nCoV-19) in healthy adults. For TCRbeta chain sequencing, PBMC samples from trial participants were taken at day 0 and at day 28 after the second dose. General conclusions and limits of the study: Participants were mostly white British and included more females than males, and it was suggested by the authors that clonal diversity may have been underestimated. The 56-69-year group was small, and its depth increase did not reach significance, likely because of low power. No day 14 peak-response samples were available, so repertoires were characterized only after the peak T cell response. A significant rise in spike-specific TCR breadth and depth was observed after two AZD1222 doses relative to day 0 and relative to MenACWY recipients. The vaccine-associated CD4 TCRs covered the entire spike protein, and the dominant responses fell in regions 160-218 and 743-854. Conclusions about previously exposed vaccinees were limited because only five to seven AZD1222 recipients were SARS-CoV-2 seropositive at baseline. Reportedly, close to half of the unique spike-specific TCRs recognized epitopes lying outside the regions that are mutated in the B.1.351 and B.1.1.7 variants.

The CDR3 starts with the cysteine, ends with the phenylalanine, and has 17 residues. This entry keeps only the CDR3 DNA: 51 bases, framed from base 1. The junction shows trimming of 1 base on V and 2 bases on J, and the gene matches do not reach 3 bases of it. Based on the germline V gene, the CDR1 and CDR2 sequences are MDHEN and SYDVKM. This clone was seen a single time. There is no known antigen for this receptor. No much larger clone exists at a distance of one base, and base qualities are not known. The source is an adult in good health. The rearrangement joined TRBV28 to TRBJ1-4, and 11 junctional nucleotides match TRBD1. The sequenced sample was peripheral blood, obtained on day 0 of AZD1222 vaccination. The CDR3 sequence is CASSLLRDRGTNEKLFF. The sequenced DNA: TGTGCCAGCAGTTTATTGCGGGACAGGGGGACTAATGAAAAACTGTTTTTT.